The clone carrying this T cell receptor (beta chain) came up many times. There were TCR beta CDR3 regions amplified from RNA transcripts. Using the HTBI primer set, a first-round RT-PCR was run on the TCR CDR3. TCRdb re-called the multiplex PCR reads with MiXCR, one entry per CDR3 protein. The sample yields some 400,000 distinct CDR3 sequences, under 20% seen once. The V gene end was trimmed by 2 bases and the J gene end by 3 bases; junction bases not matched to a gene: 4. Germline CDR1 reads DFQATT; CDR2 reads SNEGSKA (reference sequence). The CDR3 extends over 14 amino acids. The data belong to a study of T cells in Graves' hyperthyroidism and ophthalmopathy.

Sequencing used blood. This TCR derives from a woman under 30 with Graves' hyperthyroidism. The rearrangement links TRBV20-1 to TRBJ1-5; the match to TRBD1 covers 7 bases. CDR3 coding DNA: TGCAGTGCTAGACCGGGACAGTACAATCAGCCCCAGCATTTT. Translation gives CSARPGQYNQPQHF.